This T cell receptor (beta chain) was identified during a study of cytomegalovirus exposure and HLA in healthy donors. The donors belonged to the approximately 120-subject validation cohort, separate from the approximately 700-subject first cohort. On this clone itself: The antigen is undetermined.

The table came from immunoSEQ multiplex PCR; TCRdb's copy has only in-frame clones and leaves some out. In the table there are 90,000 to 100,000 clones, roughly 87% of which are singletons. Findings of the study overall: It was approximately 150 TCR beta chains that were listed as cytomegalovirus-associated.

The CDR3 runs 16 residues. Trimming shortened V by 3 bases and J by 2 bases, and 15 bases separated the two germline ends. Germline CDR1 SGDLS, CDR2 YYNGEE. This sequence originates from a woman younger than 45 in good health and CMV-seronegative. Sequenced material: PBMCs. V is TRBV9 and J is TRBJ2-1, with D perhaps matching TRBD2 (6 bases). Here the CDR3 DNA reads TGTGCCAGCAGCGGGGGCCTCGGCGGGACCTACAATGAGCAGTTCTTC. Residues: CASSGGLGGTYNEQFF. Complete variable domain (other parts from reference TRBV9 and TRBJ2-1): DSGVTQTPKHLITATGQRVTLRCSPRSGDLSVYWYQQSLDQGLQFLIQYYNGEERAKGNILERFSAQQFPDLHSELNLSSLELGDSALYFCASSGGLGGTYNEQFFGPGTRLTVL.